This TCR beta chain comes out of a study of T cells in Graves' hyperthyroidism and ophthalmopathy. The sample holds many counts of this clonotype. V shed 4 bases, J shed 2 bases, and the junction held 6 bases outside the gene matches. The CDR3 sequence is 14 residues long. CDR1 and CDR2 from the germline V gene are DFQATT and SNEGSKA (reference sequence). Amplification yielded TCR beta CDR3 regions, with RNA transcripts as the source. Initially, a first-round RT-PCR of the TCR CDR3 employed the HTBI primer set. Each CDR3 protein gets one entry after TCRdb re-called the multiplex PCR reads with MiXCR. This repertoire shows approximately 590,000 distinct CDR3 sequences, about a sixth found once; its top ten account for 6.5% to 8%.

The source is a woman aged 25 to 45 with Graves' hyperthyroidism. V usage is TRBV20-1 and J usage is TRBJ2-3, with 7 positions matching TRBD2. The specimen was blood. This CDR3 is CSAMPGGVTDTQYF. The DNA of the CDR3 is TGCAGTGCTATGCCTGGGGGGGTCACAGATACGCAGTATTTT.